One and the same sample provided the 21 T cell receptor beta chains below, sequenced in a study of blood T cell repertoires in COVID-19. The data were produced by immunoSEQ multiplex PCR, yet TCRdb's version contains in-frame clones alone and is incomplete. The data contain 300,000 to 400,000 clones, roughly 87% of them singletons. What was sequenced was peripheral blood. The receptors shown here come from a man over 45 with active or convalescent COVID-19.

The chain couples TRBV19 to TRBJ1-2; no reliable D call. Germline assignment: CDR1 LNHDA and CDR2 SQIVND (reference sequence). The CDR3 spans 14 residues. V lost 3 bases to trimming and J lost 3 bases, with 11 bases between them. CDR3 sequence: CASSISGSYYGYTF. The DNA for the CDR3 is TGTGCCAGTAGTATTTCAGGCAGCTACTATGGCTACACCTTC.

The J gene is TRBJ2-5, the V gene TRBV7-2; D possibly corresponds to TRBD1 (6 bases). Deletions cut 3 bases from V and 5 bases from J, with 16 bases between. The CDR3 is made up of 15 amino acids. In germline, CDR1 is SGHTA, CDR2 FQGNSA. CDR3 sequence (DNA): TGTGCCAGCAGCTTCAGTATTACAGGGCCGGAGACCCAGTACTTC. Residues: CASSFSITGPETQYF.

This clone was seen just once. The V and J genes are TRBV2 and TRBJ1-4; 9 bases align to TRBD1. The germline CDR1 and CDR2 sequences are SNHLY and FYNNEI. Trimming cost V 5 bases and J 8 bases; bases outside gene matches: 9. This CDR3 region has 15 residues. The CDR3 coding sequence is TGTGCCAGCAGTAAGACAGGGGGGGGAGGCGAAAAACTGTTTTTT. Protein sequence: CASSKTGGGGEKLFF.

CDR3 DNA sequence: TGCGCCAGCAGCCAAGATCCGCCGACAGGTGGGTCGTGGTACATTCAGTACTTC. As protein: CASSQDPPTGGSWYIQYF. V gene TRBV4-1 combines with J gene TRBJ2-4; possible D gene TRBD1, 6 bases. Trimming pared 0 bases from V and 8 bases from J, leaving 23 bases between. The CDR3 totals 18 residues. The germline CDR1 and CDR2 sequences are MGHRA and YSYEKL.

The gene calls are TRBV11-2 and TRBJ1-3; 12 bases agree with TRBD1. V was pared by 5 bases and J by 8 bases, with 7 bases of the junction left unmatched. Germline CDR1 reads SGHAT; CDR2 reads FQNNGV. The CDR3 is made up of 15 amino acids. CDR3 bases: TGTGCCAGCAGCCCCGGGACAGGGGGCTGGCACACCATATATTTT. Amino acids: CASSPGTGGWHTIYF.

V and J are TRBV23-1 and TRBJ1-4, with D perhaps TRBD1 (6 bases). TRBV23-1 is an open reading frame whose function is uncertain. The CDR3 is 15 amino acids. V was pared by 6 bases and J by 3 bases, with 14 bases between. CDR3 amino acids: CASSSRGSSNEKLFF. The CDR3 DNA is TGCGCCAGCAGCTCCAGGGGATCGTCTAATGAAAAACTGTTTTTT.

The rearrangement uses TRBV7-9 and TRBJ2-7; 7 bases are shared with TRBD2. This CDR3 has 14 amino acids. Germline V CDR1 and CDR2: SEHNR, FQNEAQ (reference sequence). The V and J ends lost 5 bases and 3 bases, in that order; junction bases with no gene match: 7. The CDR3 DNA reads TGTGCCAGCAGCCAGATCTGGGAGGGCTACGAGCAGTACTTC. Translated: CASSQIWEGYEQYF.

The chain combines TRBV9 with TRBJ1-1, with a possible D match to TRBD1 (6 bases). Deletions cut 4 bases from V and 2 bases from J, with 12 bases between. This CDR3 has 14 residues. In germline, CDR1 is SGDLS, CDR2 YYNGEE. CDR3 sequence (DNA): TGTGCCAGCAGCCCATGGACAGACAACACTGAAGCTTTCTTT. It specifies CASSPWTDNTEAFF.

This chain joins TRBV28 and TRBJ1-4, with D possibly TRBD1 on 6 matching bases. The CDR3 contains 17 residues. The V end was cut by 5 bases, the J end by 7 bases, with 23 bases between. The germline gives CDR1 MDHEN, CDR2 SYDVKM. CDR3 in DNA: TGTGCCAGCAGTAAAACGCTCTACAGGGAGCGAGGTGAAAAACTGTTTTTT. This translates into CASSKTLYRERGEKLFF.

The rearrangement links TRBV7-9 to TRBJ1-1, with 9 bases fitting TRBD1. There are 17 residues in the CDR3. The ends lost 1 base at V and 0 bases at J; junction bases unmatched: 6. Germline values: CDR1 SEHNR, CDR2 FQNEAQ (reference sequence). The CDR3, as DNA: TGTGCCAGCAGCTTAGTTGGGGACAGGGTAATGAACACTGAAGCTTTCTTT. Its translation is CASSLVGDRVMNTEAFF. The whole variable domain, remainder taken from reference TRBV7-9 and TRBJ1-1, is DTGVSQNPRHKITKRGQNVTFRCDPISEHNRLYWYRQTLGQGPEFLTYFQNEAQLEKSRLLSDRFSAERPKGSFSTLEIQRTEQGDSAMYLCASSLVGDRVMNTEAFFGQGTRLTVV.

V gene TRBV24-1 combines with J gene TRBJ2-1; 11 nucleotides line up with TRBD1. The germline CDR1 and CDR2 sequences are KGHDR and SFDVKD. The CDR3 has 13 amino acids. V dropped 12 bases and J dropped 5; count of bases not matched to a gene: 5. In DNA form, the CDR3 reads TGTGCCGACGGGACAGGGGGGAACAATGAGCAGTTCTTC. Its translation: CADGTGGNNEQFF.

V gene TRBV5-5 combines with J gene TRBJ1-1, with 11 bases identical to TRBD1. After removal of 3 bases from V and 2 bases from J, the junction contained 6 bases not matched to a gene. The CDR3 spans 16 residues. In germline, CDR1 is SGHKS, CDR2 YYEKEE (reference sequence). This chain's CDR3 is CASSWGTGGGNTEAFF. The DNA for the CDR3 is TGTGCCAGCAGCTGGGGGACAGGGGGAGGAAACACTGAAGCTTTCTTT.

In its sample, this clone was seen once. The V gene is TRBV5-1, the J gene TRBJ2-1, with TRBD1 as a possible D gene (6 bases). The CDR3 loop spans 18 amino acids. Trimming removed 0 bases from V and 0 bases from J, with 16 bases in between. Germline values: CDR1 SGHRS, CDR2 YFSETQ. The CDR3 sequence is CASSLGGRLAVSYNEQFF. CDR3 bases: TGCGCCAGCAGCTTGGGGGGGCGGCTAGCAGTCTCCTACAATGAGCAGTTCTTC. The variable domain in full, with the rest retrieved from reference TRBV5-1 and TRBJ2-1, is KAGVTQTPRYLIKTRGQQVTLSCSPISGHRSVSWYQQTPGQGLQFLFEYFSETQRNKGNFPGRFSGRQFSNSRSEMNVSTLELGDSALYLCASSLGGRLAVSYNEQFFGPGTRLTVL.

The chain recombines TRBV19 with TRBJ2-1, with TRBD1 matching 7 bases. Germline V gene lookup returns CDR1 LNHDA and CDR2 SQIVND (reference sequence). With V trimmed by 3 bases and J by 5 bases, 10 bases remained unmatched. The CDR3 has 16 amino acids. The CDR3 bases are TGTGCCAGTAGTATGAAAGGGGGCGCCCAGGACAATGAGCAGTTCTTC. Its translation is CASSMKGGAQDNEQFF. Full variable domain (remainder filled in from reference TRBV19 and TRBJ2-1): DGGITQSPKYLFRKEGQNVTLSCEQNLNHDAMYWYRQDPGQGLRLIYYSQIVNDFQKGDIAEGYSVSREKKESFPLTVTSAQKNPTAFYLCASSMKGGAQDNEQFFGPGTRLTVL.

The chain joins TRBV6-1 to TRBJ1-6; TRBD1 aligns across 8 bases. Germline V gene lookup returns CDR1 MNHNS and CDR2 SASEGT. V shed 3 bases, J shed 6 bases, and the junction held 1 base outside the gene matches. The CDR3 is 14 residues long. This CDR3 is CASSEDRANSPLHF. CDR3 nucleotides: TGTGCCAGCAGTGAGGACAGGGCTAATTCACCCCTCCACTTT.

This chain links TRBV7-9 with TRBJ1-1, with D hard to call. The CDR3 loop spans 13 amino acids. The ends were cut back, 5 bases at V and 0 bases at J, with 7 bases in the middle. Per germline, CDR1 SEHNR and CDR2 FQNEAQ (reference sequence). This CDR3 reads CASSAEMNTEAFF. DNA for the CDR3: TGTGCCAGCAGCGCGGAAATGAACACTGAAGCTTTCTTT.

V is TRBV20-1 and J is TRBJ2-4; D might be TRBD1 (6 bases). Deletions cut 3 bases from V and 1 base from J, with 13 bases between. Per the germline V gene, CDR1 is DFQATT and CDR2 is SNEGSKA (reference sequence). This CDR3 has 15 amino acids. The CDR3 sequence: CSASLAGGAKNIQYF. DNA for the CDR3: TGCAGTGCTAGTTTAGCTGGGGGCGCCAAAAACATTCAGTACTTC.

This clone appeared once. V usage is TRBV6-2 or TRBV6-3 and J usage is TRBJ1-3, with D possibly matching TRBD1 (5 bases). The ends were cut back, 0 bases at V and 4 bases at J, with 13 bases in the middle. The CDR3 is 16 residues long. Per the germline V gene, CDR1 is MNHEY and CDR2 is SVGEGT. The CDR3 loop reads CASSYSAGRFGNTIYF. DNA for the CDR3: TGTGCCAGCAGTTACTCCGCGGGACGGTTCGGAAACACCATATATTTT.

This sequence joins TRBV29-1 and TRBJ2-2, with a weak D call TRBD2 (5 bases). CDR1 is SQVTM, CDR2 ANQGSEA, per germline. The CDR3 has 13 amino acids. Trimming left V 4 bases short and J 1 base short, with 7 bases between. The CDR3 region is CSVAGENTGELFF. In DNA form, the CDR3 reads TGCAGCGTTGCCGGGGAGAACACCGGGGAGCTGTTTTTT.

This clone has a handful of counts. V is TRBV10-3 and J is TRBJ1-5; possibly TRBD1 for D (5 bases). The CDR3 has 14 amino acids. Germline CDR1 and CDR2: ENHRY and SYGVKD. The ends were cut back, 0 bases at V and 7 bases at J, with 10 bases in the middle. CDR3 in DNA: TGTGCCATCAGTGAGTCGGGGGGGGAGCAGCCCCAGCATTTT. Protein sequence: CAISESGGEQPQHF.

The V gene is TRBV6-2 or TRBV6-3, the J gene TRBJ1-1, with D maybe TRBD1 (6 bases). This CDR3 region has 17 residues. V shed 4 bases and J shed 6 bases, with 24 bases lying between them. CDR1 and CDR2 (germline): MNHEY, SVGEGT. The CDR3 loop reads CASSSRPGHERAPEAFF. The CDR3 DNA sequence: TGTGCCAGCAGTTCACGTCCGGGACACGAAAGAGCACCTGAAGCTTTCTTT.